This T cell receptor beta chain came from a study of blood T cell repertoires in COVID-19. About the study: The cDNA or gDNA used as material had been derived from T cells, B-cell-depleted T cells, or PBMCs.

Sequencing was performed with immunoSEQ multiplex PCR; in TCRdb, only in-frame clones are kept and a portion is missing. The sample has 110,000 to 150,000 clones; approximately 90% are singletons. The J segment lost 3 bases and the V segment lost 5 bases, leaving 9 bases of the junction unmatched. CDR1 is SEHNR and CDR2 is FQNEAQ in the germline V gene (reference sequence). The CDR3 has 15 residues. The source material was peripheral blood. The sequence derives from a man aged 55 to 70 with active or convalescent COVID-19. V usage is TRBV7-9 and J usage is TRBJ1-1, with 7 bases identical to TRBD1. As DNA, the CDR3 is TGTGCCAGCAGCCGACAGGGTGGTAAGGACACTGAAGCTTTCTTT. Translating it yields CASSRQGGKDTEAFF.